This T cell receptor beta chain was captured in a study of cytomegalovirus exposure and HLA in healthy donors (dated by TCRdb to the late 2010s). In the study overall: An earlier analysis of approximately 640 of the donors reported 276 Gb of sequence data and roughly 110 million unique TCR beta sequences from 150 million to 200 million T cells. About 300 gigabases of sequencing data and some 85 million unique TCR sequences were included in an early release covering 550 to 650 HLA-typed donors. Of the roughly 400 genotyped donors, 81% were placed in the genetic ancestry cluster associated with self-reported Caucasian donors. The study was designed to test whether signatures of past pathogen exposure could be identified by cataloging public T cell receptors. Using immunosequencing, the study profiled T cell repertoires from 500 to 800 subjects and related those repertoires to cytomegalovirus serostatus. Besides the first cohort of roughly 640 subjects, a separate validation cohort made up of 90 to 150 different subjects was used. The study combined high-throughput TCR immunosequencing, statistical association of individual TCRs with disease status, and machine learning to predict cytomegalovirus infection status. To study patterns of TCR occurrence, a later analysis re-analyzed previously published TCR beta repertoires from several hundred donors and added high-resolution HLA genotyping. Rather than drawing on any new phenotypic data, the later analysis identified candidate immune exposures from TCR beta sequences and the way those sequences occurred across donors. An earlier analysis of around 580 of the donors used high-throughput TCR beta sequencing to judge whether each TCR beta V gene segment behaved as functional or pseudogenic. Alongside the repertoire data, information on donor age, sex, ethnicity and CMV serostatus was compiled. A later genetic analysis used genome-wide SNP genotypes for 398 of the 666 donors, treating that subset as a discovery cohort. All discovery cohort repertoires had been generated on a single sequencing platform. HLA typing included class I and class II loci at four-digit resolution. Typing coverage differed by locus: A, B, C, DRB1 and DQB1 were typed in roughly 620-630 donors, DQA1 in about 550, DPA1 in around 610, and DPB1 in about 450. A handful of DR-DQ haplotypes were treated as single units for association and clustering because of strong linkage in the cohort. Across around 400 genotyped donors of the cohort, an average of roughly 250,000 unique TCR beta nucleotide sequences per donor were sequenced, and roughly 20% of those sequences were non-productive. Overall results and qualifications from the work: A total of roughly 160 TCR beta chains were listed by the study as associated with cytomegalovirus. Some IMGT-functional V segments, including TRBV6-2 and TRBV6-3, could not be distinguished by the 87-base-pair reads and were therefore excluded. While some public TCRs were present in many individuals, most TCR sequences turned up only very rarely across donors. In an earlier analysis of more than 500 of the donors, most TCR beta V segments appeared in productive rearrangements about 90% or about 30% of the time, broadly matching IMGT annotations. A cluster of highly shared sequence variants was judged likely to be a technical artifact of the sequencing pipeline. This cohort had only TCR beta chains sequenced, and the lack of alpha or paired-chain data limited which features could be detected. At a false discovery rate of 0.05, a later analysis linked around 15,000 TCR beta sequences to specific HLA alleles. The classifier was reported to diagnose cytomegalovirus status with high specificity and sensitivity in both the original and validation cohorts. CMV serostatus was the only immune exposure information available for the cohort. Strong co-occurrence of HLA alleles, especially DR and DQ, made assigning TCR associations to individual alleles difficult. In a later analysis, several top co-occurrence clusters were reported to appear linked to parvovirus B19, influenza, CMV and Epstein-Barr virus. Because some donors lacked HLA typing at each locus, the association tests relied only on the typed subset. In a later genetic analysis, a missense DCLRE1C variant was associated with V-gene and J-gene trimming of TCR beta chains, and the association was replicated in an independent cohort. Compared with equally common non-associated chains, HLA-associated TCR beta chains in a later analysis were more clonally expanded and had lower generation probabilities. A later analysis found that TCR association rates varied across HLA loci, with DRB1 alleles showing the most associated TCRs and HLA-C alleles the fewest. In a later genetic analysis, fewer N-insertions in productive TCRs were reported among donors in an Asian-associated ancestry cluster than the roughly 700-donor mean. In a later analysis, most CMV-associated TCR beta chains were found to appear HLA-restricted, with HLA associations seemingly driven largely by CMV exposure. The authors suggested that the approach could potentially be generalized to other disease states and immunological phenotypes. Correlated functional status among segregating V segments might reflect linkage disequilibrium, but an unknown experimental factor could not be ruled out. The earlier analysis of about 600 of the donors excluded roughly 16 rarely observed V segments, including chromosome 9 orphons, because counts were too low. Presence/absence analyses assumed roughly uniform sequencing depth across donors, an assumption that may not hold. A further reported finding was that TCR beta sequences accurately predicted the HLA-A and HLA-B alleles for most subjects in the first cohort. In vitro tests confirmed that three of the cytomegalovirus-associated TCR beta chains recognize cytomegalovirus antigens.

The cysteine opens and the phenylalanine closes a CDR3 of 12 amino acids. The kept DNA is CDR3 alone, 36 bases in frame from the first base. V and J are trimmed by 3 bases and 5 bases, and the gene matches miss 0 bases of the junction. The germline V gene (reference sequence) sets CDR1 to MNHEY and CDR2 to SMNVEV. With regard to this clone: The specificity of this receptor is unknown. Nothing much larger sits one base from this clone, and base qualities are not available.

Receptors were amplified or captured by the immunoSEQ multiplex PCR assay. A mixture of 60 forward primers for TCR Vbeta segments and 13 reverse primers for TCR Jbeta segments was used in the multiplex PCR. The CDR3 region of rearranged TCR beta genes was amplified from genomic DNA with a multiplex PCR assay. Amplified TCR beta libraries were sequenced as 87-base-pair reads on the Illumina HiSeq System. In the paper's pipeline: A later analysis counted about 80 million unique TCR beta chains across the 550 to 800 repertoires, and around 12 million of these chains were shared by at least two donors. To remove PCR and sequencing errors, raw reads were error-corrected and collapsed into unique sequences using a nearest-neighbor algorithm that merged closely related sequences. V, D and J gene segments were assigned by aligning CDR3 sequences to IMGT reference sequences. For a sequence to be retained, at least a six-nucleotide match to both a V gene segment and a J gene segment was required. A rearrangement counted as productive if the CDR3 had no stop codons and remained in frame with V and J, and every other rearrangement counted as non-productive. CDR3 was defined by IMGT convention, running from the second conserved V-encoded cysteine to the conserved J-encoded phenylalanine. The earlier analysis of some 540 of the donors excluded any sequence lacking an unambiguous match to a single V gene segment. In an earlier analysis of 450 to 700 of the donors, V segments were called functional above 56.7% productive rearrangements and were called segregating when the between-donor standard deviation exceeded 5%. A statistical classification framework was built for diagnosing cytomegalovirus status from the catalog of TCR beta chain sequences. In a later analysis, TCR nucleotide sequences were compared against IMGT/GENE-DB human TR gene sequences so that V and J genes could be assigned. In a later analysis, CDR3 sequences and most-parsimonious VDJ recombination scenarios were assigned using the TCRdist pipeline. In a later analysis, each TCR beta chain was defined by its CDR3 amino acid sequence together with its V-gene family, and reads without a unique V-gene family were excluded. A later analysis removed several hundred highly shared, low-generation-probability nucleotide sequences to deal with suspected cross-contamination and a sequencing artifact. A later analysis calculated a clonal expansion index for each public chain from normalized within-repertoire ranks of inferred template counts. A later analysis computed generation probabilities with a VDJ recombination model fitted to out-of-frame rearrangements, and checked the results against IGoR. In a later analysis, hypergeometric tests were used to score TCR-TCR, TCR-HLA and TCR-CMV co-occurrence, with a repertoire-size bias correction applied to TCR pairs. In a later analysis, false discovery rates were estimated by permuting HLA or CMV assignments 20 times. In a later analysis, co-occurring TCRs were grouped using DBSCAN, with TCRdist sequence similarity added in when clustering inside HLA-allele-positive subsets. Repertoires with fewer than 30,000 or more than 120,000 public chains were left out of co-occurrence clustering, as were a few repertoires with anomalous nucleotide sharing. What TCRdb holds here is the immuneACCESS table cut down to in-frame rearrangements. Part of the clones is not present; checked against another copy, under half of the missing clones reflect an unresolved V gene, and the others are unexplained. V, J and clone size reflect that table, while D and trimming were determined from the DNA. This sample gives roughly 200,000 clones in total; 70% to 80% of them show up just once. The top ten clonotypes cover approximately 2% of the sample.

The cohort was made up of 650 to 700 healthy bone marrow donors. At the time of sampling, every cohort member was nominally healthy, though immune exposures that went unrecorded were likely present. The donor was CMV seronegative and belonged to the group of over 300 seronegative cohort members. Every donor gave a peripheral blood sample, and the peripheral blood mononuclear cells from that sample were used for TCR beta sequencing. Genomic DNA was extracted from the blood cell samples with the Qiagen DNeasy Blood Extraction Kit. The sequence was obtained from a man under 40 in good health and CMV-seronegative. The source material was PBMCs. The rearrangement combines TRBV27 with TRBJ2-5, with 7 middle bases fitting TRBD2. The DNA reads TGTGCCAGCAGTTTGCGGGAGGAGACCCAGTACTTC. Translated, this gives CASSLREETQYF.